These 23 T cell receptor beta chains came from one sample sequenced in a study of T cells of healthy individuals. TCRdb used MiXCR to reprocess the 5' RACE reads, holding one entry per CDR3 protein. Among roughly 87,000 distinct CDR3 sequences listed, 17% were seen once. The receptors were gathered from a human donor in good health.

This clonotype was seen a handful of times. This chain links TRBV6-6 with TRBJ2-2, with 12 bases that match TRBD2. In germline, CDR1 is MNHNY, CDR2 SVGAGI (reference sequence). CDR3 length: 18 residues. J was trimmed by 1 base and V by 4 bases; bases with no gene match: 7. This CDR3 reads CASSSKWTSGVNTGELFF. CDR3 coding DNA: TGTGCCAGCAGTTCCAAGTGGACTAGCGGGGTGAACACCGGGGAGCTGTTTTTT.

This clonotype was recorded a few times. The V and J genes are TRBV2 and TRBJ1-1; D may be TRBD1 (6 bases). This CDR3 spans 14 amino acids. Trimming stripped 8 bases from V and 4 bases from J, with 17 bases between. From germline, CDR1 is SNHLY and CDR2 FYNNEI. CDR3 protein: CASLVGGARTEAFF. CDR3 coding DNA: TGTGCCAGCTTGGTAGGGGGGGCGCGCACTGAAGCTTTCTTT.

This clonotype was seen many times. CDR3 sequence: CASSFIQGVTEAFF. The CDR3 bases are TGTGCCAGCAGTTTCATTCAGGGAGTGACTGAAGCTTTCTTT. The chain is built from TRBV12-3 or TRBV12-4 and TRBJ1-1; D is possibly TRBD1 (5 bases). CDR3 length equals 14 residues. Trimming left V 3 bases short and J 5 bases short, with 13 bases between.

This clonotype has a handful of counts. V gene TRBV6-2 or TRBV6-3 combines with J gene TRBJ2-1; TRBD1 or TRBD2 may be the D gene (5 bases each). The V end lost 2 bases, the J end lost 13 bases, and 9 bases lay between the germline ends. The CDR3 loop spans 11 amino acids. Germline CDR1 MNHEY, CDR2 SVGEGT. CDR3 DNA sequence: TGTGCCAGCAGTTACGGGGGTACTCAGTTCTTC. The encoded protein is CASSYGGTQFF.

The chain employs TRBV9 and TRBJ2-6; D is unresolved. Germline lookup yields CDR1 SGDLS and CDR2 YYNGEE. V lost 0 bases and J lost 3, with 4 bases in between. This CDR3 spans 14 amino acids. CDR3 nucleotide sequence: TGTGCCAGCAGCGTAGAGGGTGGGGCCAACGTCCTGACTTTC. Translating gives CASSVEGGANVLTF.

At least ten counts were recorded for this clonotype. This chain connects TRBV27 to TRBJ2-3; 7 positions agree with TRBD1. Germline CDR1 is MNHEY and CDR2 is SMNVEV (reference sequence). The CDR3 has 16 residues. The V and J ends lost 3 bases and 3 bases, in that order; junction bases with no gene match: 9. CDR3 sequence reads: CASSLRGGAGTDTQYF. In nucleotides, the CDR3 is TGTGCCAGCAGTTTGCGAGGGGGCGCTGGGACAGATACGCAGTATTTT.

The CDR3 spells CASSQDYTGRNSPLHF. DNA for the CDR3: TGTGCCAGCAGCCAAGATTACACGGGACGGAATTCACCCCTCCACTTT. The chain combines TRBV4-2 with TRBJ1-6; D might be TRBD1 (5 bases). V was shortened by 0 bases and J by 7 bases, with 13 bases between the two germline ends. The CDR3 is made up of 16 amino acids. Germline lookup yields CDR1 LGHNA and CDR2 YNFKEQ.

The sample holds many counts of this clonotype. The chain links TRBV4-2 to TRBJ1-5; 8 nucleotides align to TRBD1. Germline CDR1 reads LGHNA; CDR2 reads YNFKEQ. Trimming at V came to 0 bases and at J to 2 bases, leaving 3 bases not matched to a gene. This CDR3 is 16 amino acids long. CDR3 in amino acids: CASSQDGQGGNQPQHF. The CDR3 nucleotides are TGTGCCAGCAGCCAAGACGGACAGGGCGGCAATCAGCCCCAGCATTTT.

CDR3 protein: CSARDLRGQGIGNEQFF. The DNA of the CDR3 is TGCAGTGCTAGAGACCTCCGTGGACAGGGGATAGGAAATGAGCAGTTCTTC. The rearrangement uses TRBV20-1 and TRBJ2-1; 9 bases fit TRBD1. CDR1 and CDR2 from the germline V gene are DFQATT and SNEGSKA (reference sequence). Unmatched junction bases numbered 13, after V lost 0 bases and J lost 7 bases. The CDR3 is 17 residues long.

This clonotype was seen only a few times. V is TRBV28 and J is TRBJ1-2; D gene unclear. The germline V gene encodes CDR1 MDHEN and CDR2 SYDVKM. The CDR3 has 13 residues. Trimming shortened V by 4 bases and J by 4 bases, and 10 bases separated the two germline ends. CDR3 sequence: CASSSGRPYGYTF. The DNA for the CDR3 is TGTGCCAGCAGTTCCGGACGGCCCTATGGCTACACCTTC.

By share, this clonotype counts as medium-sized. The chain couples TRBV15 to TRBJ2-1, with TRBD2 matching over 11 bases. Germline assignment: CDR1 LNHNV and CDR2 YYDKDF (reference sequence). The V and J ends lost 5 bases and 0 bases, in that order; junction bases with no gene match: 12. The CDR3 runs 19 residues. CDR3 sequence: CATSGTSGREINSYNEQFF. CDR3 bases: TGTGCCACCAGCGGAACTAGCGGGAGAGAAATTAACTCCTACAATGAGCAGTTCTTC.

The rearrangement joins TRBV20-1 to TRBJ2-3, with 7 bases that match TRBD1. The CDR3 length is 14 residues. Trimming removed 6 bases from V and 1 base from J; junction bases left unmatched: 7. Per germline, CDR1 DFQATT and CDR2 SNEGSKA (reference sequence). This chain's CDR3 is CSAQTGQGTDTQYF. The CDR3 DNA is TGCAGTGCACAAACCGGACAGGGCACAGATACGCAGTATTTT.

This clonotype was seen more than once but under ten times. CDR3 sequence: CASSRIWTGGETQYF. For the CDR3, the DNA is TGTGCCAGCAGCCGAATATGGACAGGGGGGGAGACCCAGTACTTC. The gene calls are TRBV7-8 and TRBJ2-5; 10 positions agree with TRBD1. The V gene's germline CDR1 is SGHVS and CDR2 FQNEAQ. V was clipped by 5 bases and J by 5 bases; unmatched bases: 8. The CDR3 spans 15 residues.

The chain combines TRBV11-2 with TRBJ2-7, with D hard to call. V lost 5 bases to trimming and J lost 1 base, with 9 bases between them. The germline gives CDR1 SGHAT, CDR2 FQNNGV. The CDR3 consists of 13 residues. CDR3 amino acids: CASSVGISYEQYF. The CDR3 DNA sequence: TGTGCCAGCAGCGTAGGGATTTCCTACGAGCAGTACTTC.

This clonotype was seen only a few times. The V gene is TRBV20-1, the J gene TRBJ2-5, with D perhaps matching TRBD2 (6 bases). V gave up 3 bases and J gave up 2 bases, with 7 bases separating them. Germline CDR1 reads DFQATT; CDR2 reads SNEGSKA (reference sequence). The CDR3 runs to 12 residues. CDR3 region: CSARGRQETQYF. The CDR3 bases are TGCAGTGCTAGGGGGAGGCAAGAGACCCAGTACTTC.

The table lists this clonotype with a few counts. The rearrangement uses TRBV2 and TRBJ1-4; 9 positions agree with TRBD1. The ends lost 8 bases at V and 8 bases at J; junction bases unmatched: 9. This CDR3 is built from 14 residues. CDR1 SNHLY and CDR2 FYNNEI come from the germline V gene. The CDR3 sequence is CASEPGQGQEKLFF. The CDR3 DNA follows: TGTGCCAGCGAACCGGGACAGGGCCAAGAAAAACTGTTTTTT.

This clonotype has only a few counts. V gene TRBV7-9 combines with J gene TRBJ1-2; D not certain. Germline V CDR1 and CDR2: SEHNR, FQNEAQ (reference sequence). V shed 3 bases and J shed 10 bases, with 12 bases lying between them. The CDR3 runs to 12 residues. The CDR3 spells CASSLWSGDYTF. CDR3 sequence (DNA): TGTGCCAGCAGCTTGTGGTCAGGCGACTACACCTTC.

This clonotype turned up a few times. V is TRBV27 and J is TRBJ1-5; 7 nucleotides align to TRBD1. CDR1 MNHEY and CDR2 SMNVEV come from the germline V gene (reference sequence). The CDR3 has 15 amino acids. The J segment lost 6 bases and the V segment lost 2 bases, leaving 7 bases of the junction unmatched. For the CDR3, the DNA is TGTGCCAGCAGTTTAAGGACAGGTGGCACTCAGCCCCAGCATTTT. It translates to CASSLRTGGTQPQHF.

This clonotype was observed a few times. The V and J genes are TRBV28 and TRBJ1-4; 11 bases agree with TRBD1. The V gene end was trimmed by 5 bases and the J gene end by 11 bases; junction bases not matched to a gene: 10. The CDR3 is 15 amino acids. The germline V gene has CDR1 MDHEN and CDR2 SYDVKM. The DNA for the CDR3 is TGTGCCAGCAGTCAGATGGACAGGGGGCGCGGGAAACTGTTTTTT. Translating it yields CASSQMDRGRGKLFF.

The chain joins TRBV28 to TRBJ2-1; TRBD2 matches at 10 bases. CDR3 length equals 15 residues. V shed 6 bases and J 10 bases; nucleotides not matched to a gene: 12. The germline V gene encodes CDR1 MDHEN and CDR2 SYDVKM. The CDR3 sequence is CASRGLAGGRNEQFF. The DNA for the CDR3 is TGTGCCAGCAGGGGATTAGCGGGAGGCCGTAACGAGCAGTTCTTC.

This chain connects TRBV12-3 or TRBV12-4 to TRBJ2-3, with D maybe TRBD1 (5 bases). The CDR3 sequence is 15 residues long. V lost 7 bases to trimming and J lost 0 bases, with 14 bases between them. CDR3 in amino acids: CASKIQDLSTDTQYF. The CDR3 DNA sequence: TGTGCCAGCAAGATACAGGATCTGAGCACAGATACGCAGTATTTT.

This clonotype turned up a few times. The chain couples TRBV15 to TRBJ2-2; the D is unclear. The ends were cut back, 0 bases at V and 6 bases at J, with 8 bases in the middle. This CDR3 comprises 14 residues. Germline V gene sequence: CDR1 LNHNV, CDR2 YYDKDF (reference sequence). The CDR3 region is CATSRDLSAGELFF. The DNA for the CDR3 is TGTGCCACCAGCAGAGATCTAAGCGCCGGGGAGCTGTTTTTT.

This clonotype was seen more than once but under ten times. The V gene is TRBV6-6, the J gene TRBJ2-5, with a weak D call TRBD2 (6 bases). The CDR3 runs to 13 residues. From germline, CDR1 is MNHNY and CDR2 SVGAGI (reference sequence). Trimming took off 4 bases at V and 3 bases at J, with 9 bases between the two ends. CDR3 in DNA: TGTGCCAGCAGTTCGGGACTGAAAGAGACCCAGTACTTC. Its translation is CASSSGLKETQYF.